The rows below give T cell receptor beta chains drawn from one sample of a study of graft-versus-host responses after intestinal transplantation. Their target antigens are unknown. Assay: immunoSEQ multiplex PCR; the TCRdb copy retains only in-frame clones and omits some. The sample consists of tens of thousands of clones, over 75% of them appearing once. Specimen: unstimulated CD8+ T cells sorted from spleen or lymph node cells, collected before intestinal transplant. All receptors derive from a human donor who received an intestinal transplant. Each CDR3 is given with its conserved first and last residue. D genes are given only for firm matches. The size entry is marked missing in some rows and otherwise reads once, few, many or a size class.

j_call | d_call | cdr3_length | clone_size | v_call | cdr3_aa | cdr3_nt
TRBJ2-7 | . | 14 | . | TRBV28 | CASSLSGQFYEQYF | TGTGCCAGCAGTTTATCAGGACAGTTCTACGAGCAGTACTTC
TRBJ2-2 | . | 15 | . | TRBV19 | CASSIDGSNTGELFF | TGTGCCAGTAGTATAGACGGGTCGAACACCGGGGAGCTGTTTTTT
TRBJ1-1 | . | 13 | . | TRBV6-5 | CASRPTENTEAFF | TGTGCCAGCAGGCCAACAGAGAACACTGAAGCTTTCTTT
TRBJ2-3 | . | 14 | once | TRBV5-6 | CASSLGGGTDTQYF | TGTGCCAGCAGCTTGGGCGGGGGCACAGATACGCAGTATTTT
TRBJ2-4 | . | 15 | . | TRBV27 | CASSSLPGVRNIQYF | TGTGCCAGCAGCTCCCTTCCGGGAGTGAGGAACATTCAGTACTTC
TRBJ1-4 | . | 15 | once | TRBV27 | CASSLWQGGGEKLFF | TGTGCCAGCAGTTTATGGCAGGGAGGTGGAGAAAAACTGTTTTTT
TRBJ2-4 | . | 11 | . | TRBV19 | CASSTGHIQYF | TGTGCCAGTAGCACAGGGCACATTCAGTACTTC
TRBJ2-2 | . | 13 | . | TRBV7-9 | CASSSSNTGELFF | TGTGCCAGCAGCTCCTCGAACACCGGGGAGCTGTTTTTT
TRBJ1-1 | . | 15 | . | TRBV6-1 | CATLEFRARDTEAFF | TGTGCCACCCTAGAGTTCCGGGCGCGGGACACTGAAGCTTTCTTT
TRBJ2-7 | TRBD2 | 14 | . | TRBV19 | CASSLAGGVDEQYF | TGTGCCAGTAGTTTAGCGGGAGGTGTAGACGAGCAGTACTTC
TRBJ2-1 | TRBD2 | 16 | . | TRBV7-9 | CASSLVRAGGYNEQFF | TGTGCCAGCAGCTTAGTGCGAGCGGGGGGATACAATGAGCAGTTCTTC
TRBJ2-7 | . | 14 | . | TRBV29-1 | CSVEETGASYEQYF | TGCAGCGTTGAAGAAACGGGAGCCTCCTACGAGCAGTACTTC
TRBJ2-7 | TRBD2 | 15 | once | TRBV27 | CASSYRSGSSYEQYF | TGTGCCAGCAGCTACCGGAGCGGGAGCTCCTACGAGCAGTACTTC
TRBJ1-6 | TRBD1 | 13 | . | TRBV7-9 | CASGGTDNSPLHF | TGTGCCAGCGGGGGGACAGATAATTCACCCCTCCACTTT
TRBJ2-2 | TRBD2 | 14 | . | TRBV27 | CASSLAGVTGELFF | TGTGCCAGCAGCCTAGCGGGAGTAACCGGGGAGCTGTTTTTT
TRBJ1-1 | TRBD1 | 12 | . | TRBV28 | CASSDRGTEAFF | TGTGCCAGCAGTGACAGGGGTACTGAAGCTTTCTTT
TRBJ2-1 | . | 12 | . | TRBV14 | CASSQNLNEQFF | TGTGCCAGCAGCCAAAATTTAAATGAGCAGTTCTTC
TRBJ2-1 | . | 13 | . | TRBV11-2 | CASSFVGGGEQFF | TGTGCCAGCAGCTTCGTTGGGGGCGGTGAGCAGTTCTTC
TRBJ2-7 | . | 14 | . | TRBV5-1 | CASSLFGSTHEQYF | TGCGCCAGCAGCTTGTTCGGGAGCACCCACGAGCAGTACTTC
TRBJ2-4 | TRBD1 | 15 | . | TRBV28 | CASSFSDRVGSIQYF | TGTGCCAGCAGTTTCTCGGACAGGGTCGGGAGCATTCAGTACTTC
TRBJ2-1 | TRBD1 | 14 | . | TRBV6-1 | CASSAGTGGYEQFF | TGTGCCAGCAGTGCAGGGACAGGGGGCTATGAGCAGTTCTTC
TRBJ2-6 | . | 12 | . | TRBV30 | CAWSAVTNVLTF | TGTGCCTGGAGTGCCGTAACCAACGTCCTGACTTTC
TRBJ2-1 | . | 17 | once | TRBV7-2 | CASSSSDRSSSYNEQFF | TGTGCCAGCAGCTCTAGTGACAGGTCGAGCTCCTACAATGAGCAGTTCTTC
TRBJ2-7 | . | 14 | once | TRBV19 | CATSTDHDGYEQYF | TGTGCCACGTCCACAGACCACGACGGCTACGAGCAGTACTTC
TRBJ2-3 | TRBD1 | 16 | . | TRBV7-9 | CASSSLGQGATDTQYF | TGTGCCAGCAGCTCCCTCGGACAGGGGGCAACAGATACGCAGTATTTT
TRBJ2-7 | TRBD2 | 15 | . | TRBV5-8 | CASSFGLAGGYEQYF | TGTGCCAGCAGCTTTGGGCTAGCGGGGGGCTACGAGCAGTACTTC
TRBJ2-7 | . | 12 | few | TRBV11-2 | CASSLSSYEQYF | TGTGCCAGCAGCTTATCTAGCTACGAGCAGTACTTC
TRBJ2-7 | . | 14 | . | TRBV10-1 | CASSEFGESYEQYF | TGCGCCAGCAGTGAGTTCGGGGAGTCCTACGAGCAGTACTTC
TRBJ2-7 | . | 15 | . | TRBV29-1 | CSVEGGHEGAYEQYF | TGCAGCGTTGAAGGGGGTCATGAGGGAGCCTACGAGCAGTACTTC
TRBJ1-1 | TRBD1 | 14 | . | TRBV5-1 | CASSLDLGTVEAFF | TGCGCCAGCAGCTTGGATCTTGGGACAGTTGAAGCTTTCTTT
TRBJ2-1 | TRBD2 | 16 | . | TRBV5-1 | CASSSPASGSYNEQFF | TGCGCCAGCAGCTCACCCGCTAGCGGGAGCTACAATGAGCAGTTCTTC
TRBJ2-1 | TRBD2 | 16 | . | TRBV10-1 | CASSESSGGSYNEQFF | TGCGCCAGCAGTGAGTCAAGCGGGGGGTCCTACAATGAGCAGTTCTTC
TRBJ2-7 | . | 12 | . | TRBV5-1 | CASSPDSYEQYF | TGCGCCAGCAGCCCGGACAGCTACGAGCAGTACTTC
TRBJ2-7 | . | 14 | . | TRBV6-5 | CASSYRVSAYEQYF | TGTGCCAGCAGTTACCGGGTATCAGCCTACGAGCAGTACTTC
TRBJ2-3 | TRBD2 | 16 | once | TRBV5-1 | CASSLVAGGRADTQYF | TGCGCCAGCAGCTTGGTAGCTGGCGGGAGGGCAGATACGCAGTATTTT
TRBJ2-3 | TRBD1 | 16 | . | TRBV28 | CASPRQGYVFRDTQYF | TGTGCCAGTCCAAGACAGGGGTATGTATTCCGAGATACGCAGTATTTT
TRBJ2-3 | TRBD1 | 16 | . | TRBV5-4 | CASSLLGTGGEDTQYF | TGTGCCAGCAGCTTGTTGGGGACAGGGGGCGAAGATACGCAGTATTTT
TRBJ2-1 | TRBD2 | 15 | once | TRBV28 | CASSLLAGVYNEQFF | TGTGCCAGCAGTCTCCTAGCGGGGGTCTACAATGAGCAGTTCTTC
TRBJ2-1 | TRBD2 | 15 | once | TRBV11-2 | CASSFIAGGRHEQFF | TGTGCCAGCAGCTTTATAGCGGGAGGGAGACATGAGCAGTTCTTC
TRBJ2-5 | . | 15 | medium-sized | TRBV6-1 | CASSADPRTKETQYF | TGTGCCAGCAGTGCCGACCCAAGGACTAAAGAGACCCAGTACTTC
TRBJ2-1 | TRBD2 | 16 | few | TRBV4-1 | CASSQVGLRENNEQFF | TGCGCCAGCAGCCAAGTAGGTTTGCGGGAGAACAATGAGCAGTTCTTC
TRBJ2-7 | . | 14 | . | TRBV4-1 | CASSQWLGGAEQYF | TGCGCCAGCAGCCAATGGTTGGGGGGGGCCGAGCAGTACTTC
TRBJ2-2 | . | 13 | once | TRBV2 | CATGAGDTGELFF | TGTGCCACAGGGGCGGGAGACACCGGGGAGCTGTTTTTT
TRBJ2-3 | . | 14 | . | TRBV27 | CASMSLAERDTQYF | TGTGCCAGCATGAGCCTCGCGGAGCGAGATACGCAGTATTTT
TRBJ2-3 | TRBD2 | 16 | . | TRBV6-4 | CASSDLAGGPTDTQYF | TGTGCCAGCAGTGACTTAGCGGGAGGGCCCACAGATACGCAGTATTTT
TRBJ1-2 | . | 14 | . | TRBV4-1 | CASSWLHHRYGYTF | TGCGCCAGCAGTTGGTTACACCACCGTTATGGCTACACCTTC
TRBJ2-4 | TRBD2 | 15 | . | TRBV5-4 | CASSLGLAGENIQYF | TGTGCCAGCAGCTTGGGGCTAGCGGGAGAAAACATTCAGTACTTC
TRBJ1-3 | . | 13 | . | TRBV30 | CAWSVIDPDTIYF | TGTGCCTGGAGTGTAATAGATCCGGACACCATATATTTT
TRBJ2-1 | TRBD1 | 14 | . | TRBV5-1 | CATSRFGQDGEQFF | TGCGCCACCAGCAGGTTTGGACAGGACGGTGAGCAGTTCTTC
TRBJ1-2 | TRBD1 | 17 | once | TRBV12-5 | CASGLELTGQGGYGYTF | TGTGCTAGTGGTTTGGAACTTACCGGACAGGGAGGCTATGGCTACACCTTC
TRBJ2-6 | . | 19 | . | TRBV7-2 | CASSFPSGSHSSGANVLTF | TGTGCCAGCAGCTTTCCATCGGGTTCTCACTCCTCTGGGGCCAACGTCCTGACTTTC
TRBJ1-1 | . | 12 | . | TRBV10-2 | CASSPGDTEAFF | TGCGCCAGCAGTCCCGGGGACACTGAAGCTTTCTTT
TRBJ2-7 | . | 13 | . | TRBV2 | CASTDSGFYEQYF | TGTGCCAGCACCGACAGCGGGTTCTACGAGCAGTACTTC
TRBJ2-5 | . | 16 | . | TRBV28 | CASSPEVGGYQETQYF | TGTGCCAGCAGTCCCGAGGTAGGCGGCTACCAAGAGACCCAGTACTTC